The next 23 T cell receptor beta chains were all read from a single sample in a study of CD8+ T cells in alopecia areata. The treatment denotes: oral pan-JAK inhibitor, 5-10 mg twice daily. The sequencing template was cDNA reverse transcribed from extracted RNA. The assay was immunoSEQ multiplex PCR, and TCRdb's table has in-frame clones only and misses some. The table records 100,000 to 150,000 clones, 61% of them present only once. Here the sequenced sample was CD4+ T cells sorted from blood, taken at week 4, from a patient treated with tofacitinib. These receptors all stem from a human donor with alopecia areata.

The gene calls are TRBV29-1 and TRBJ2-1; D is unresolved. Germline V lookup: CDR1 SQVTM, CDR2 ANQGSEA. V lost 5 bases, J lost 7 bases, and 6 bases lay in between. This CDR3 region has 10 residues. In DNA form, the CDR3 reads TGCAGCGTTTTGGGGAATGAGCAGTTCTTC. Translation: CSVLGNEQFF.

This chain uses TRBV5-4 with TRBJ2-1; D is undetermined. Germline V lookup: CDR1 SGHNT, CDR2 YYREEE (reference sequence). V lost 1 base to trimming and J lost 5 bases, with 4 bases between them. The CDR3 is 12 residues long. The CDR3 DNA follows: TGTGCCAGCAGCTTGTCCCACAATGAGCAGTTCTTC. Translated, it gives CASSLSHNEQFF.

CDR3 sequence: CASSQQGGSRETQYF. CDR3 in DNA: TGTGCCAGCAGCCAACAAGGAGGGAGTAGGGAGACCCAGTACTTC. The chain is built from TRBV4-2 and TRBJ2-5; TRBD2 is a possible D gene (6 bases). The CDR3 totals 15 residues. V dropped 2 bases and J dropped 5 bases, with 15 bases sitting between them. CDR1 and CDR2 (germline): LGHNA, YNFKEQ.

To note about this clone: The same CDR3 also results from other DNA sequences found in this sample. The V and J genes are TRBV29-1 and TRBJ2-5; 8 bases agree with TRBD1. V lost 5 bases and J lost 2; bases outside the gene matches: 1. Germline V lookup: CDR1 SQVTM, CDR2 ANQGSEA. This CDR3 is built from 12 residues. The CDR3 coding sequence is TGCAGCGTTCGGACAGGGCAAGAGACCCAGTACTTC. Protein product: CSVRTGQETQYF.

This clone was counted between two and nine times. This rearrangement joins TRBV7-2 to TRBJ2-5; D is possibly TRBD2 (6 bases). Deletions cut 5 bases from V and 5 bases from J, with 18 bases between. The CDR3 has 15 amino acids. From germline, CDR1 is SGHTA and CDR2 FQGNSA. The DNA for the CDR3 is TGTGCCAGCAGCCTCCGATCTAGCGCAATGGAGACCCAGTACTTC. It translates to CASSLRSSAMETQYF.

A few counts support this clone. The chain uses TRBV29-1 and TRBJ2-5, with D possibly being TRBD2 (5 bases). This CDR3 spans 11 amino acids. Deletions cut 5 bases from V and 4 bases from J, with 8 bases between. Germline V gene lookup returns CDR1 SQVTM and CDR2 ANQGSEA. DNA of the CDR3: TGCAGCGTTTATGGAGGAGAGACCCAGTACTTC. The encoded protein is CSVYGGETQYF.

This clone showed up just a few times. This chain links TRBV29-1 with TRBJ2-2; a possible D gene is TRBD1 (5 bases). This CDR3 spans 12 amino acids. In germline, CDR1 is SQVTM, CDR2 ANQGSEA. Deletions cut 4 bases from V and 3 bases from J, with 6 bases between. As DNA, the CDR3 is TGCAGCGTTGGACAGTACACCGGGGAGCTGTTTTTT. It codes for CSVGQYTGELFF.

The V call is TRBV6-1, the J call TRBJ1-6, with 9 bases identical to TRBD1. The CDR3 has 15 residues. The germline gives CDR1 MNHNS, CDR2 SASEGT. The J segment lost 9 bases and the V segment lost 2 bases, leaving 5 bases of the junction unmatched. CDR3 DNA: TGTGCCAGCAGTGAAACGGGACAGGGATCTTCACCCCTCCACTTT. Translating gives CASSETGQGSSPLHF.

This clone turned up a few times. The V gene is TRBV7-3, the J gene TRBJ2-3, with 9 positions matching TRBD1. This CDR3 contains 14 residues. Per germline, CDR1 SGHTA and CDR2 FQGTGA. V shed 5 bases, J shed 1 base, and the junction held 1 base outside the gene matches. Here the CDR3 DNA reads TGTGCCAGCAGCCGGGACAGGGGCACAGATACGCAGTATTTT. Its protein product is CASSRDRGTDTQYF.

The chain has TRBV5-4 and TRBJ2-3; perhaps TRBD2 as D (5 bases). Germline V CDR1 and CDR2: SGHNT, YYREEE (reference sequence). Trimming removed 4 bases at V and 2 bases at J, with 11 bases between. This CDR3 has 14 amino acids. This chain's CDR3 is CASSQEGPTDTQYF. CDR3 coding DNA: TGTGCCAGCAGCCAAGAGGGCCCCACAGATACGCAGTATTTT. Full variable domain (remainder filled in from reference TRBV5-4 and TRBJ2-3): ETGVTQSPTHLIKTRGQQVTLRCSSQSGHNTVSWYQQALGQGPQFIFQYYREEENGRGNFPPRFSGLQFPNYSSELNVNALELDDSALYLCASSQEGPTDTQYFGPGTRLTVL.

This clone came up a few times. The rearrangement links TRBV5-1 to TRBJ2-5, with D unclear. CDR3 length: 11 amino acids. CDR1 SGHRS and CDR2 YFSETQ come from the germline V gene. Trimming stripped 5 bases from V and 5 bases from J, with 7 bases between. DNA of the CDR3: TGCGCCAGCAGAAGGTCCGAGACCCAGTACTTC. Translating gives CASRRSETQYF.

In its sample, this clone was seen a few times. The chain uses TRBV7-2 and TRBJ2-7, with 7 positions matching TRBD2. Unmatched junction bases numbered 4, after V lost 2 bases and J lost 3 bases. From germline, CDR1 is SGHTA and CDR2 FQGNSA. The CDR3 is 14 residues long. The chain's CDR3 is CASSLHGDYYEQYF. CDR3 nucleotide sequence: TGTGCCAGCAGCTTACATGGGGACTACTACGAGCAGTACTTC. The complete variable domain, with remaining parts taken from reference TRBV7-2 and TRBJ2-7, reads GAGVSQSPSNKVTEKGKDVELRCDPISGHTALYWYRQSLGQGLEFLIYFQGNSAPDKSGLPSDRFSAERTGGSVSTLTIQRTQQEDSAVYLCASSLHGDYYEQYFGPGTRLTVT.

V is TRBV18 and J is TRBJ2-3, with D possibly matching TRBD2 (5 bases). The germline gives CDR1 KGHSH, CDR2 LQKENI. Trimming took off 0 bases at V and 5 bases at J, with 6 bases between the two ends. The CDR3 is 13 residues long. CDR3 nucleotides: TGTGCCAGCTCACCACCTGCGGGAGATACGCAGTATTTT. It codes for CASSPPAGDTQYF. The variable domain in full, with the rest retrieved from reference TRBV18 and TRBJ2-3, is NAGVMQNPRHLVRRRGQEARLRCSPMKGHSHVYWYRQLPEEGLKFMVYLQKENIIDESGMPKERFSAEFPKEGPSILRIQQVVRGDSAAYFCASSPPAGDTQYFGPGTRLTVL.

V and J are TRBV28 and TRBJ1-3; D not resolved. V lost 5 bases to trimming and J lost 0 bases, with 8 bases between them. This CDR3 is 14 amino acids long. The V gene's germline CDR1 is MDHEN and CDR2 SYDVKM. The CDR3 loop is CASSITYSGNTIYF. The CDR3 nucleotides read TGTGCCAGCAGTATTACATACTCTGGAAACACCATATATTTT.

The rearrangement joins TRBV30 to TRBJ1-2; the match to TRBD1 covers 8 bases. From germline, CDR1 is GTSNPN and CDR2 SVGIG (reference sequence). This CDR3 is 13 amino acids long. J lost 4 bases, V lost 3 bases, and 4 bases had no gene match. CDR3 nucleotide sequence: TGTGCCTGGAGGCGGACAGGGAGCTATGGCTACACCTTC. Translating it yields CAWRRTGSYGYTF.

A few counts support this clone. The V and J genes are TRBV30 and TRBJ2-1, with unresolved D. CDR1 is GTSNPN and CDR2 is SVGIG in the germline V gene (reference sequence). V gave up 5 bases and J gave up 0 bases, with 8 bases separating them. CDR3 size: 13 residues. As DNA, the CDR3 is TGTGCCTGGTCTAAGAGCTCCTACAATGAGCAGTTCTTC. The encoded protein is CAWSKSSYNEQFF.

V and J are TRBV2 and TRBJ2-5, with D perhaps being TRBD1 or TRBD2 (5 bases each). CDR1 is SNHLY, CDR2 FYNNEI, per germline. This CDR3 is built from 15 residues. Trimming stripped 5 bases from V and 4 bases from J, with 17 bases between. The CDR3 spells CASSPIGTGGETQYF. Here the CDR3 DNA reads TGTGCCAGCAGTCCGATAGGGACCGGAGGAGAGACCCAGTACTTC.

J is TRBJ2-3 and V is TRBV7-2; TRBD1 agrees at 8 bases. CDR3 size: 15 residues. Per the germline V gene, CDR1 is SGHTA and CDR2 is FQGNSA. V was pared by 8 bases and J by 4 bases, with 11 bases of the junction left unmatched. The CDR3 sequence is CASGAGGLHADTQYF. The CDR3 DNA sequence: TGTGCCAGCGGGGCAGGGGGCCTGCACGCAGATACGCAGTATTTT.

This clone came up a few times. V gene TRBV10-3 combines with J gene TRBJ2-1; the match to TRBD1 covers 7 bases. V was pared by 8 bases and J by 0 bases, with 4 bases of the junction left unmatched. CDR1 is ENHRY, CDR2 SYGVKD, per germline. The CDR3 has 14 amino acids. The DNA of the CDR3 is TGTGCCATCTCACAGGGGAGCTCCTACAATGAGCAGTTCTTC. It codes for CAISQGSSYNEQFF.

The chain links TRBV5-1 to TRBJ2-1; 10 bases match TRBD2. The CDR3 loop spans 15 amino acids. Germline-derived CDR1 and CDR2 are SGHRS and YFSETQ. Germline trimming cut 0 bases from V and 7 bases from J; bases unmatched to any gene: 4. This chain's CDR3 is CASSLGLAGENEQFF. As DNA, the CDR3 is TGCGCCAGCAGCTTGGGGCTAGCGGGAGAAAATGAGCAGTTCTTC.

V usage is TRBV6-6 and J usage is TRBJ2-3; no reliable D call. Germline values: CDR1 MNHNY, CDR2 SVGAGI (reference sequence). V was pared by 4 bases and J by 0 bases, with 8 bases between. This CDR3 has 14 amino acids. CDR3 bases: TGTGCCAGCAGTTTCCGGGTGAGCACAGATACGCAGTATTTT. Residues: CASSFRVSTDTQYF.

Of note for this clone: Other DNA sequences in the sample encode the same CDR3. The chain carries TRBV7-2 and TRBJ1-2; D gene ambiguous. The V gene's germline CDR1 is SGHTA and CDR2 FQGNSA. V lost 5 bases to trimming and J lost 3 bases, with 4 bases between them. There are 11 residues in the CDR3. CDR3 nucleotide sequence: TGTGCCAGCAGCCTCTACTATGGCTACACCTTC. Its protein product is CASSLYYGYTF.

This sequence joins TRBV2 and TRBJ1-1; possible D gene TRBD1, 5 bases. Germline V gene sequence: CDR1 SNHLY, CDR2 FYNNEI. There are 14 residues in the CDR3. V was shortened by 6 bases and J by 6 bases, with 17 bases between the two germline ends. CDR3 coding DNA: TGTGCCAGCAGCGTGGACGGGGGAAGGGCTGAAGCTTTCTTT. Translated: CASSVDGGRAEAFF.